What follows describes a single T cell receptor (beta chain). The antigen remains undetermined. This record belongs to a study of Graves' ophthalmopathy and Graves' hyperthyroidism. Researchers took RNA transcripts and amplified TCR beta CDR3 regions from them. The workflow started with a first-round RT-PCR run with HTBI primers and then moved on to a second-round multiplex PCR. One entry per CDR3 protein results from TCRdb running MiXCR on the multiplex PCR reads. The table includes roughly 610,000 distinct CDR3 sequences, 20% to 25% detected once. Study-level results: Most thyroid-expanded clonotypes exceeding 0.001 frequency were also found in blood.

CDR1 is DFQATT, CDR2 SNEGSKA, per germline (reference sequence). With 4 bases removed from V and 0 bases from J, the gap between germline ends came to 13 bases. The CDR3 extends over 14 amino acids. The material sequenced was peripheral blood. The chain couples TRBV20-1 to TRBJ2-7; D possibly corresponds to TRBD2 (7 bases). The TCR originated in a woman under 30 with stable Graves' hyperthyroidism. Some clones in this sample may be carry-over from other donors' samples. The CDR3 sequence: CSAIRGGNSYEQYF. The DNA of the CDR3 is TGCAGTGCTATTAGGGGGGGAAACTCCTACGAGCAGTACTTC.